The 2 T cell receptor beta chains listed next were all sequenced from one sample in a study of blood T cells in healthy people across ages. For the second PCR, which ran for about 7 to 12 cycles, a sample-barcoded 5' primer and a J-beta primer mix were used. One entry per CDR3 protein, called by TCRdb with MiXCR from the 5' RACE reads. The table has about 2 million distinct CDR3 sequences, around 48% seen once. Input material: blood. The origin of the receptors is a woman aged 40-49 years in good health.

The V call is TRBV19, the J call TRBJ2-1, with 8 positions matching TRBD2. The CDR3 length is 17 residues. Germline V lookup: CDR1 LNHDA, CDR2 SQIVND (reference sequence). Unmatched junction bases numbered 13, after V lost 3 bases and J lost 6 bases. Written as DNA, the CDR3 is TGTGCCAGTAGTATTCATTCGGGGGGGCAGAGGGTCAATGAGCAGTTCTTC. Protein: CASSIHSGGQRVNEQFF.

This clonotype was seen only a few times. The V call is TRBV4-3, the J call TRBJ2-5, with 9 nucleotides matching TRBD1. TRBJ2-7 explains the end of the DNA better; the J call may be wrong. Germline V gene sequence: CDR1 LGHNA, CDR2 YSLEER. This CDR3 spans 15 amino acids. The CDR3 DNA sequence: TGCGCCAGCAGCCAAGATTCCGGGACAGGGTTCGAGCAGTACTTC. Translating it yields CASSQDSGTGFEQYF.